Below are 18 T cell receptor beta chains sequenced from a single sample in a study of Tregs in tolerant kidney transplant recipients. TCRdb's table, derived via immunoSEQ multiplex PCR, lists solely in-frame clones and lacks some. The table records about 100,000 clones, 90% of them present only once. Here the sequenced sample was CD4+ T cells from blood, taken before the transplant. These receptors came from a human donor who received a combined kidney and bone marrow transplant.

This chain links TRBV5-4 with TRBJ1-2, with 7 bases aligning to TRBD1. CDR1 is SGHNT, CDR2 YYREEE, per germline (reference sequence). This CDR3 spans 14 amino acids. J was trimmed by 3 bases and V by 2 bases; bases with no gene match: 4. The CDR3 spells CASSFTGEYYGYTF. DNA of the CDR3: TGTGCCAGCAGCTTTACAGGGGAATACTATGGCTACACCTTC. The full variable domain, with the rest looked up from reference TRBV5-4 and TRBJ1-2, is ETGVTQSPTHLIKTRGQQVTLRCSSQSGHNTVSWYQQALGQGPQFIFQYYREEENGRGNFPPRFSGLQFPNYSSELNVNALELDDSALYLCASSFTGEYYGYTFGSGTRLTVV.

The chain recombines TRBV6-6 with TRBJ2-5; 8 bases align to TRBD1. Germline V gives CDR1 MNHNY, CDR2 SVGAGI (reference sequence). The V and J ends lost 9 bases and 4 bases, in that order; junction bases with no gene match: 7. The CDR3 has 13 amino acids. The CDR3 bases are TGTGCCAGTACAGGGGGATGGCCAGAGACCCAGTACTTC. Translation: CASTGGWPETQYF.

The V gene is TRBV29-1, the J gene TRBJ2-1; 9 bases agree with TRBD1. The CDR3 extends over 11 amino acids. J gave up 10 bases and V 7 bases, and 5 bases lay outside the gene matches. Germline V gives CDR1 SQVTM, CDR2 ANQGSEA. The CDR3 nucleotides read TGCAGCGGTACCGGGACAGGGGAGCAGTTCTTC. This gives the protein CSGTGTGEQFF.

There are a few counts of this clone. The chain is built from TRBV10-1 and TRBJ2-5; no definite D call. From germline, CDR1 is WNHNN and CDR2 SYGVQD (reference sequence). The CDR3 loop spans 12 amino acids. Trimming cost V 4 bases and J 1 base, with 4 bases left between them. The CDR3 here is CASSASQETQYF. The CDR3 DNA reads TGCGCCAGCAGTGCCTCCCAAGAGACCCAGTACTTC.

This clone was recorded once. V is TRBV5-4 and J is TRBJ2-6; D is uncertain. This CDR3 has 13 amino acids. Deletions cut 4 bases from V and 2 bases from J, with 4 bases between. Per the germline V gene, CDR1 is SGHNT and CDR2 is YYREEE (reference sequence). CDR3 protein: CASSPAGANVLTF. CDR3 nucleotide sequence: TGTGCCAGCAGCCCGGCTGGGGCCAACGTCCTGACTTTC.

The chain has TRBV7-2 and TRBJ2-5, with 7 bases matching TRBD1. V lost 5 bases and J lost 5; bases outside the gene matches: 8. CDR3 length: 14 amino acids. Germline V gene data show CDR1 as SGHTA and CDR2 as FQGNSA. CDR3 sequence: CASSRQGDGETQYF. The DNA of the CDR3 is TGTGCCAGCAGCCGCCAGGGGGACGGGGAGACCCAGTACTTC.

V usage is TRBV5-1 and J usage is TRBJ2-1; TRBD2 aligns across 11 bases. CDR3 size: 16 residues. V gave up 4 bases and J gave up 3 bases; unmatched junction bases: 6. In germline, CDR1 is SGHRS, CDR2 YFSETQ. This CDR3 is CASSHGLAGLYNEQFF. The CDR3, as DNA: TGCGCCAGCAGCCACGGACTAGCGGGCCTCTACAATGAGCAGTTCTTC.

The chain employs TRBV11-2 and TRBJ2-5; D remains ambiguous. Trimming pared 4 bases from V and 0 bases from J, leaving 3 bases between. Per germline, CDR1 SGHAT and CDR2 FQNNGV. The CDR3 runs 12 residues. The CDR3 DNA is TGTGCCAGCAGCTCGTACCAAGAGACCCAGTACTTC. The encoded protein is CASSSYQETQYF.

This chain joins TRBV11-2 and TRBJ2-1; TRBD2 matches at 10 bases. Trimming cost V 5 bases and J 4 bases; bases outside gene matches: 5. The germline gives CDR1 SGHAT, CDR2 FQNNGV. The CDR3 extends over 15 amino acids. The CDR3 DNA reads TGTGCCAGCAGCCAAGCGGGAGGGCCTTACAATGAGCAGTTCTTC. Translation: CASSQAGGPYNEQFF.

The J gene is TRBJ2-7, the V gene TRBV10-1; 7 positions agree with TRBD1. V trimming: 6 bases; J trimming: 6 bases; junction bases outside the gene matches: 14. This CDR3 is 15 amino acids long. Germline CDR1 reads WNHNN; CDR2 reads SYGVQD (reference sequence). CDR3 sequence reads: CASSHGQAPISEQYF. CDR3 nucleotide sequence: TGCGCCAGCAGCCATGGACAGGCCCCTATCTCCGAGCAGTACTTC.

The chain uses TRBV7-6 and TRBJ1-5, with D perhaps matching TRBD1 (5 bases). Trimming removed 3 bases from V and 3 bases from J, with 30 bases in between. The germline V gene encodes CDR1 SGHVS and CDR2 FNYEAQ. The CDR3 length is 21 residues. The CDR3 is CASSLLRAPPSQGGDNQPQHF. CDR3 nucleotides: TGTGCCAGCAGCTTGCTTCGCGCCCCCCCGTCTCAGGGAGGAGACAATCAGCCCCAGCATTTT. Full variable domain (outside the CDR3, taken from reference TRBV7-6 and TRBJ1-5): GAGVSQSPRYKVTKRGQDVALRCDPISGHVSLYWYRQALGQGPEFLTYFNYEAQQDKSGLPNDRFSAERPEGSISTLTIQRTEQRDSAMYRCASSLLRAPPSQGGDNQPQHFGDGTRLSIL.

CDR3 DNA: TGTGCCTGGAGTGTAAGGCCCCTGGGGGAGGGAGCCGGGGAGCTGTTTTTT. Its protein is CAWSVRPLGEGAGELFF. The chain joins TRBV30 to TRBJ2-2; 7 bases match TRBD2. Losses at the gene ends were 0 bases for V and 6 bases for J; bases not matched to a gene: 13. The CDR3 is made up of 17 amino acids. The germline V gene encodes CDR1 GTSNPN and CDR2 SVGIG (reference sequence).

The rearrangement joins TRBV28 to TRBJ2-3; 11 bases match TRBD2. Germline values: CDR1 MDHEN, CDR2 SYDVKM. V lost 5 bases and J lost 1; bases outside the gene matches: 8. CDR3 length equals 17 residues. CDR3: CASSPHGTSGRTDTQYF. CDR3 DNA sequence: TGTGCCAGCAGTCCACACGGGACTAGCGGCCGCACAGATACGCAGTATTTT. Together with reference TRBV28 and TRBJ2-3, the CDR3 gives the full variable domain: DVKVTQSSRYLVKRTGEKVFLECVQDMDHENMFWYRQDPGLGLRLIYFSYDVKMKEKGDIPEGYSVSREKKERFSLILESASTNQTSMYLCASSPHGTSGRTDTQYFGPGTRLTVL.

V usage is TRBV7-2 and J usage is TRBJ2-2; 12 bases line up with TRBD2. V lost 4 bases to trimming and J lost 7 bases; unmatched junction nucleotides: 4. CDR1 is SGHTA and CDR2 is FQGNSA in the germline V gene. This CDR3 contains 15 residues. CDR3 sequence (DNA): TGTGCCAGCAGCTGGACTAGCGGGGCAATCGGGGAGCTGTTTTTT. Amino acids: CASSWTSGAIGELFF.

This chain links TRBV7-2 with TRBJ2-2; 9 nucleotides align to TRBD1. This CDR3 is built from 15 residues. Germline CDR1 and CDR2: SGHTA and FQGNSA. The V and J ends lost 5 bases and 5 bases, in that order; junction bases with no gene match: 6. Written as DNA, the CDR3 is TGTGCCAGCAGCCACAGGGGGCGTAAGACCGGGGAGCTGTTTTTT. It is translated as CASSHRGRKTGELFF.

This chain uses TRBV11-3 with TRBJ2-3; tentative D call: TRBD2 (6 bases). Deletions cut 1 base from V and 5 bases from J, with 13 bases between. The CDR3 is 15 amino acids. Per germline, CDR1 SGHNT and CDR2 YENEEA. CDR3 loop: CASSLVGRNGDTQYF. CDR3 nucleotide sequence: TGTGCCAGCAGCTTAGTTGGGAGGAATGGAGATACGCAGTATTTT.

This chain links TRBV29-1 with TRBJ1-4, with D possibly matching TRBD1 (5 bases). CDR1 and CDR2 (germline): SQVTM, ANQGSEA. V dropped 7 bases and J dropped 1 base, with 16 bases sitting between them. The CDR3 loop spans 15 amino acids. The CDR3 nucleotides are TGCAGCGCCGTACCGGGGGAGGGAACTAATGAAAAACTGTTTTTT. It translates to CSAVPGEGTNEKLFF.

The chain is built from TRBV7-2 and TRBJ1-5, with a weak D call TRBD1 (5 bases). The CDR3 runs 13 residues. CDR1 is SGHTA, CDR2 FQGNSA, per germline. The V and J ends lost 1 base and 13 bases respectively, with 14 bases between them. CDR3 residues: CASSLDPGSEQHF. CDR3 bases: TGTGCCAGCAGCTTAGACCCAGGGTCCGAACAGCATTTT.